The subject of this entry is one T cell receptor (beta chain). Its target is unknown. The record originates from a study of cytomegalovirus exposure and HLA in healthy donors. General study results and limits: The authors reported that TCR beta sequences could predict HLA-A and HLA-B alleles. These predictions were accurate for most subjects in the first cohort. Later analysis identified a missense DCLRE1C variant that was linked to TCR beta V- and J-gene trimming.

The V end was cut by 4 bases, the J end by 3 bases, with 15 bases between. CDR1 is MNHNY, CDR2 SVGAGI, per germline (reference sequence). CDR3 length: 15 amino acids. Use of 60 Vbeta and 13 Jbeta primers characterized the PCR. Some clones are missing from TCRdb's copy, which holds only in-frame ones; the method was immunoSEQ multiplex PCR. This sample has under 200,000 clones, with roughly 71% found just once. This sequence joins TRBV6-6 and TRBJ1-1, with D perhaps TRBD1 (6 bases). The sequenced sample was PBMCs. The clonotype comes from a woman aged 45-65 years in good health and CMV-seropositive. CDR3 sequence: CASSSSGAPYTEAFF. The DNA of the CDR3 is TGTGCCAGCAGTTCCTCAGGGGCCCCGTACACTGAAGCTTTCTTT.